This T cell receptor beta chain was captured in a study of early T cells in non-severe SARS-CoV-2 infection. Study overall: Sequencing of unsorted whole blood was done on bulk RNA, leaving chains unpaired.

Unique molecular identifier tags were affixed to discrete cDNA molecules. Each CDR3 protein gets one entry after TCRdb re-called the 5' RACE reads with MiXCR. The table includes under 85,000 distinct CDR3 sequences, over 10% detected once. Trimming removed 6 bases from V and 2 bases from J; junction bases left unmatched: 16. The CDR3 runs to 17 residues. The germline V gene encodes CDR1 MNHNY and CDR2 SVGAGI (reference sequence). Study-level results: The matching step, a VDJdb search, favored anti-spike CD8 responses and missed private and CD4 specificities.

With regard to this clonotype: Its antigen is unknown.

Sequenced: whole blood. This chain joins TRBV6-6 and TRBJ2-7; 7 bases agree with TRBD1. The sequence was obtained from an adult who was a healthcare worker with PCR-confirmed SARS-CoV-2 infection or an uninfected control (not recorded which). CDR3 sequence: CASSRPGTVFRPYEQYF. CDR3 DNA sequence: TGTGCCAGCAGCCGTCCCGGGACAGTTTTCCGGCCCTACGAGCAGTACTTC.